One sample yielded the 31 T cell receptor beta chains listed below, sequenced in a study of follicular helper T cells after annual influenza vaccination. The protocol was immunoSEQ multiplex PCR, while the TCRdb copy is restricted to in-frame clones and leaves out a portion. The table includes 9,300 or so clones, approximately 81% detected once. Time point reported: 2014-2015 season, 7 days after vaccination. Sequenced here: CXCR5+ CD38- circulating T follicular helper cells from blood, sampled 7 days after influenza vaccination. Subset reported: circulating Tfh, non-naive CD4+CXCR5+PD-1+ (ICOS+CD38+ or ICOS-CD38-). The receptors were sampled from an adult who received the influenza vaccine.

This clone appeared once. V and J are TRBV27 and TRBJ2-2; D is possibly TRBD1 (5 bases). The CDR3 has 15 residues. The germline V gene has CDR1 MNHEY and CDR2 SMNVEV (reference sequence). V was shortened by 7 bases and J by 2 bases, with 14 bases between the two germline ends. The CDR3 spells CASTWWGRNTGELFF. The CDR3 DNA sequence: TGTGCCAGCACCTGGTGGGGCAGAAACACCGGGGAGCTGTTTTTT.

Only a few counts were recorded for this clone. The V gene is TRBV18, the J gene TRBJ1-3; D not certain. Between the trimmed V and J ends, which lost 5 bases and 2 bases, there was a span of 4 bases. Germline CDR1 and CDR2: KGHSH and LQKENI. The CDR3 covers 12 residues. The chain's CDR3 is CASSDTGNTIYF. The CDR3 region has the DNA TGTGCCAGCTCAGATACTGGAAACACCATATATTTT.

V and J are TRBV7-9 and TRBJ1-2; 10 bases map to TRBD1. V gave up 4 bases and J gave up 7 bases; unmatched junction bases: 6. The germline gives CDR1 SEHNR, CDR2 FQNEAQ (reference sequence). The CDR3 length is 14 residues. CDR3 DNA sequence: TGTGCCAGCAGCTCGACAGGGGGCGAGGGTGGCTACACCTTC. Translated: CASSSTGGEGGYTF.

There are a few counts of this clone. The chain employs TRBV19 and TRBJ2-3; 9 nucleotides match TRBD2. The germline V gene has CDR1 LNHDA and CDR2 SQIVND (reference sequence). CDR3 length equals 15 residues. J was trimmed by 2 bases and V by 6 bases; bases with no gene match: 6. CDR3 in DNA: TGTGCCAGTAGAGGGACTAGCTCCACCACAGATACGCAGTATTTT. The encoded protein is CASRGTSSTTDTQYF. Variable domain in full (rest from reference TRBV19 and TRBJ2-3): DGGITQSPKYLFRKEGQNVTLSCEQNLNHDAMYWYRQDPGQGLRLIYYSQIVNDFQKGDIAEGYSVSREKKESFPLTVTSAQKNPTAFYLCASRGTSSTTDTQYFGPGTRLTVL.

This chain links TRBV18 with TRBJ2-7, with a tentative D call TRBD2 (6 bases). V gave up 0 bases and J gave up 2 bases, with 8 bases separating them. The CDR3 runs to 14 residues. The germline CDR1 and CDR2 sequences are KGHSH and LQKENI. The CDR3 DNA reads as TGTGCCAGCTCACCACCGGAGGGAACCTACGAGCAGTACTTC. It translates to CASSPPEGTYEQYF.

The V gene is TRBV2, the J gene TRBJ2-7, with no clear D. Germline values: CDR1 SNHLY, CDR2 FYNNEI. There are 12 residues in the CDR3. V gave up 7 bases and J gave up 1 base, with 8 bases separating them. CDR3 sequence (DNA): TGTGCCAGCACTACACGATCCTACGAGCAGTACTTC. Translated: CASTTRSYEQYF.

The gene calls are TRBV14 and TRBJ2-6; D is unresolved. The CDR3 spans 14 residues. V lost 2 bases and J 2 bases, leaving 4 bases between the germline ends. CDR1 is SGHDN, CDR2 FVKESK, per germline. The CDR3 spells CASSQQAGANVLTF. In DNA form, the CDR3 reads TGTGCCAGCAGCCAACAGGCTGGGGCCAACGTCCTGACTTTC.

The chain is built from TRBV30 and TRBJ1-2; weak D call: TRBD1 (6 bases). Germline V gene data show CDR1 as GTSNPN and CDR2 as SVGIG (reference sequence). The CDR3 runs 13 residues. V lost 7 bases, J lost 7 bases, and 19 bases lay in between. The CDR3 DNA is TGTGCCTTGGACAGCCAGTCCTATGCTGGCTACACCTTC. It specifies CALDSQSYAGYTF.

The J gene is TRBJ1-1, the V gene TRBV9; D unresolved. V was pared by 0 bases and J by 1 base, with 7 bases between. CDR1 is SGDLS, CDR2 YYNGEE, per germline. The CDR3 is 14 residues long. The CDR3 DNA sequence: TGTGCCAGCAGCGTAGCGATGGGGAACACTGAAGCTTTCTTT. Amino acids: CASSVAMGNTEAFF. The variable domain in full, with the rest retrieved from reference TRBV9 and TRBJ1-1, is DSGVTQTPKHLITATGQRVTLRCSPRSGDLSVYWYQQSLDQGLQFLIQYYNGEERAKGNILERFSAQQFPDLHSELNLSSLELGDSALYFCASSVAMGNTEAFFGQGTRLTVV.

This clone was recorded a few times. In DNA form, the CDR3 reads TGTGCCAGTACCTACGCAAACACCGGGGAGCTGTTTTTT. Translated, it gives CASTYANTGELFF. This chain links TRBV19 with TRBJ2-2, with D unclear. This CDR3 has 13 residues. Looked up from germline, CDR1 is LNHDA and CDR2 is SQIVND (reference sequence). Trimming cost V 7 bases and J 2 bases, with 8 bases left between them.

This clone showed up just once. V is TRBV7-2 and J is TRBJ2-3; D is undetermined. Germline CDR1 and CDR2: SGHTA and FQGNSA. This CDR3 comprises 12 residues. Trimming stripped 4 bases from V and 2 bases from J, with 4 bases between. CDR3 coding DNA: TGTGCCAGCAGCTCAAACACAGATACGCAGTATTTT. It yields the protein CASSSNTDTQYF.

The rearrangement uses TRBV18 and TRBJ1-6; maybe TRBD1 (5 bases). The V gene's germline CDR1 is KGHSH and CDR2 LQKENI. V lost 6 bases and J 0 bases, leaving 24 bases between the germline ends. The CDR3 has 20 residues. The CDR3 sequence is CASSLLGAQGTGSYNSPLHF. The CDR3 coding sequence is TGTGCCAGCTCCCTTCTTGGCGCGCAGGGAACGGGCTCCTATAATTCACCCCTCCACTTT.

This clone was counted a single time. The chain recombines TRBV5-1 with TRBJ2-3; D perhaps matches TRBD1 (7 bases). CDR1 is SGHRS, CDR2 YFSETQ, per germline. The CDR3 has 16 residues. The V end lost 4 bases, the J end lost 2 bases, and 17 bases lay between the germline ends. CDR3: CASSGRGQKDTDTQYF. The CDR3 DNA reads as TGCGCCAGCAGCGGGCGGGGACAGAAGGACACAGATACGCAGTATTTT.

CDR3 in amino acids: CASSGSGTGVSDTQYF. The CDR3 region has the DNA TGTGCCAGCAGTGGTTCGGGGACAGGGGTATCAGATACGCAGTATTTT. The rearrangement uses TRBV25-1 and TRBJ2-3, with 10 bases fitting TRBD1. This CDR3 comprises 16 residues. V dropped 4 bases and J dropped 4; count of bases not matched to a gene: 8. Germline V gene sequence: CDR1 MGHDK, CDR2 SYGVNS. The full variable domain, its missing parts supplied by reference TRBV25-1 and TRBJ2-3, is EADIYQTPRYLVIGTGKKITLECSQTMGHDKMYWYQQDPGMELHLIHYSYGVNSTEKGDLSSESTVSRIRTEHFPLTLESARPSHTSQYLCASSGSGTGVSDTQYFGPGTRLTVL.

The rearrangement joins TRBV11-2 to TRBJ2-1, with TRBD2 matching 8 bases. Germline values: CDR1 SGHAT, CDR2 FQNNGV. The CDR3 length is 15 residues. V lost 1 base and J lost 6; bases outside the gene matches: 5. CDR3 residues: CASSLGPAGGNEQFF. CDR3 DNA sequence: TGTGCCAGCAGCTTAGGACCGGCGGGGGGCAATGAGCAGTTCTTC.

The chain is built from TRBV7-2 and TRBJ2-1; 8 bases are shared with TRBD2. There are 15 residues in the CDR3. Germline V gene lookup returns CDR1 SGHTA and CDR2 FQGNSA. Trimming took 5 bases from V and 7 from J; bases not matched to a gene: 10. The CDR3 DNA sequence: TGTGCCAGCAGCCCCGTGGGGCCTAGCGGGAATGAGCAGTTCTTC. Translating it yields CASSPVGPSGNEQFF.

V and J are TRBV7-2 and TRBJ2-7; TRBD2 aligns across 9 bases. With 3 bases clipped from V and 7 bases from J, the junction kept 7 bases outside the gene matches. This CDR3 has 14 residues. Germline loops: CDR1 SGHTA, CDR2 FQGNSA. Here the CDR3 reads CASSFERGVGEQYF. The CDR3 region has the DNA TGTGCCAGCAGCTTCGAGCGGGGGGTTGGGGAGCAGTACTTC.

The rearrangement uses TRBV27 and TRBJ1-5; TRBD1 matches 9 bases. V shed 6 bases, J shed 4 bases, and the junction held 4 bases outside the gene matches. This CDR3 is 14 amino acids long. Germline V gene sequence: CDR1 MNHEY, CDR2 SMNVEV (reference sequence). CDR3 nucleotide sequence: TGTGCCAGCAGCATGACAGGGGGGAATCAGCCCCAGCATTTT. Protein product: CASSMTGGNQPQHF.

The CDR3: CASSLALAGGLETQYF. The CDR3 DNA reads TGCGCCAGCAGCCTGGCCCTAGCGGGGGGGCTTGAGACCCAGTACTTC. This chain uses TRBV5-1 with TRBJ2-5; 12 bases line up with TRBD2. V shed 4 bases, J shed 5 bases, and the junction held 9 bases outside the gene matches. This CDR3 has 16 residues. Per the germline V gene, CDR1 is SGHRS and CDR2 is YFSETQ.

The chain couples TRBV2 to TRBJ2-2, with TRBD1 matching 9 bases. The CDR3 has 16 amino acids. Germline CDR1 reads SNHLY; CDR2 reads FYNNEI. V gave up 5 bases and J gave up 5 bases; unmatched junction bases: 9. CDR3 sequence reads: CASSFGGTGRTGELFF. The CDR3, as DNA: TGTGCCAGCAGTTTCGGGGGGACAGGGAGGACCGGGGAGCTGTTTTTT. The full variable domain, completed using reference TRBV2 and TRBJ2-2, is EPEVTQTPSHQVTQMGQEVILRCVPISNHLYFYWYRQILGQKVEFLVSFYNNEISEKSEIFDDQFSVERPDGSNFTLKIRSTKLEDSAMYFCASSFGGTGRTGELFFGEGSRLTVL.

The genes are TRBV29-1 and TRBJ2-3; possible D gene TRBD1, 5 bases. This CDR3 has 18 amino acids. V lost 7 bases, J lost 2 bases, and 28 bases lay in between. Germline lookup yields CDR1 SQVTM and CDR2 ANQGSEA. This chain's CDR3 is CSAGIRRTSSINTDTQYF. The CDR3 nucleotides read TGCAGCGCCGGCATACGGCGGACATCGTCAATAAACACAGATACGCAGTATTTT.

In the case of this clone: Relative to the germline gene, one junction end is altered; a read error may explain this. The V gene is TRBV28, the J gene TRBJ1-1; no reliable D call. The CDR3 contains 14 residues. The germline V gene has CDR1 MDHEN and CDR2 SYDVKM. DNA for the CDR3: TGTGCCTGCAGACTACAGACTCCGAACACTGAAGCTTTCTTT. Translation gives CACRLQTPNTEAFF.

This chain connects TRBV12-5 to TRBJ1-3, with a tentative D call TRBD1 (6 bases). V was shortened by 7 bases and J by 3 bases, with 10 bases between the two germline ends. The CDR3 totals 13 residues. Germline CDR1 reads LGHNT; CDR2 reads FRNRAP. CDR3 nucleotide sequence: TGTGCTAGTGCCCCGGACAGTGGAAACACCATATATTTT. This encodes CASAPDSGNTIYF.

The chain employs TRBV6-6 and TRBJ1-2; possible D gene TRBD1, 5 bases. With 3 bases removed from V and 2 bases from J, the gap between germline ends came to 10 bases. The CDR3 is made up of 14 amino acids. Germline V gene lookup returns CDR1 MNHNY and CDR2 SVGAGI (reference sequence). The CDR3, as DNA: TGTGCCAGCAGTTATGGGGGGTCGAACTATGGCTACACCTTC. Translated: CASSYGGSNYGYTF.

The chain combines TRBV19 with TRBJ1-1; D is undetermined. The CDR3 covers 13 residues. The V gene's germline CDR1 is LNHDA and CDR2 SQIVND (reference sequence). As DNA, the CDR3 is TGTGCAAGCTTTCAGAGCATGAACACTGAAGCTTTCTTT. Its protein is CASFQSMNTEAFF. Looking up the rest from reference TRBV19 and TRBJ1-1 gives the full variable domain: DGGITQSPKYLFRKEGQNVTLSCEQNLNHDAMYWYRQDPGQGLRLIYYSQIVNDFQKGDIAEGYSVSREKKESFPLTVTSAQKNPTAFYLCASFQSMNTEAFFGQGTRLTVV.

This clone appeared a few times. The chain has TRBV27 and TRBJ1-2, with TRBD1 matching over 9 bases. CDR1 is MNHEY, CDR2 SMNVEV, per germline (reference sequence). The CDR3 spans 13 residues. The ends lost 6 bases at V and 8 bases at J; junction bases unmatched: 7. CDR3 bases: TGTGCCAGCAGCCCCGGGACAGGGATCGGCTACACCTTC. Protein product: CASSPGTGIGYTF.

CDR3 region: CASSPAVAGGLGEQFF. The DNA of the CDR3 is TGCGCCAGCAGCCCGGCGGTAGCGGGGGGGCTAGGGGAGCAGTTCTTC. The chain combines TRBV5-1 with TRBJ2-1; TRBD2 agrees at 11 bases. The CDR3 length is 16 residues. The trim removed 4 bases at V and 10 bases at J, leaving 13 bases unmatched. The germline V gene has CDR1 SGHRS and CDR2 YFSETQ.

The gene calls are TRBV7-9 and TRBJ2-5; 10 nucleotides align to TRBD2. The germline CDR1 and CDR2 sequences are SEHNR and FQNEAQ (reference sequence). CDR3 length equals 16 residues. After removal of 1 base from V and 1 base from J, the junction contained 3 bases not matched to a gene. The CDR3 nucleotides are TGTGCCAGCAGCTTAGGACTAGCGGGCTCCCAAGAGACCCAGTACTTC. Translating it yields CASSLGLAGSQETQYF.

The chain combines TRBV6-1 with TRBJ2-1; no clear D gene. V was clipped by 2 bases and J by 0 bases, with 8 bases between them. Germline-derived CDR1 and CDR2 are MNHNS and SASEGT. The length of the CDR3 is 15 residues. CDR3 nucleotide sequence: TGTGCCAGCAGTGAAAGAGAATACTCCTACAATGAGCAGTTCTTC. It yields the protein CASSEREYSYNEQFF.

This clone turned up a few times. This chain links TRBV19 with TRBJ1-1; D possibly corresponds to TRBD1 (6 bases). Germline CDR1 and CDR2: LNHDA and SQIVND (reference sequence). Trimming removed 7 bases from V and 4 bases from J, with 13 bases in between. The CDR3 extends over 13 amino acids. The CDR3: CASIRGPGTEAFF. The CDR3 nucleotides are TGTGCCAGTATCAGGGGTCCGGGCACTGAAGCTTTCTTT. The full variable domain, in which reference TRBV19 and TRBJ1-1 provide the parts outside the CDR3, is DGGITQSPKYLFRKEGQNVTLSCEQNLNHDAMYWYRQDPGQGLRLIYYSQIVNDFQKGDIAEGYSVSREKKESFPLTVTSAQKNPTAFYLCASIRGPGTEAFFGQGTRLTVV.

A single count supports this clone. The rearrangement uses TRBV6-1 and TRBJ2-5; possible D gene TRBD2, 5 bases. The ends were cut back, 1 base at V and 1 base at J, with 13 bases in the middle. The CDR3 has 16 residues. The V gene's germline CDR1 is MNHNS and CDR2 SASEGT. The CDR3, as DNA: TGTGCCAGCAGTGAAGGGCCTACTAGTGTCCAAGAGACCCAGTACTTC. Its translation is CASSEGPTSVQETQYF.